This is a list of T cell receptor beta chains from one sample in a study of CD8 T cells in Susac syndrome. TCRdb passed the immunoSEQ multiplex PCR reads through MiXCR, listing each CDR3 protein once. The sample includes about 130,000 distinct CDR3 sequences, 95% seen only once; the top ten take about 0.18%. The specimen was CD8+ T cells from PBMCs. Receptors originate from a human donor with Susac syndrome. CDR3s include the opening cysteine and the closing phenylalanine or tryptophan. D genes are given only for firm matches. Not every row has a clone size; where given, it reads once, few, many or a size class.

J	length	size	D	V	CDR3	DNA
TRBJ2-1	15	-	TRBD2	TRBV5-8	CAWEAGTSGNDEQFF	TGTGCCTGGGAGGCCGGGACTAGCGGGAACGATGAGCAGTTCTTC
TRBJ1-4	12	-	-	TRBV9	CASSDLLGKLFF	TGTGCCAGCAGCGACCTCCTAGGAAAACTGTTTTTT
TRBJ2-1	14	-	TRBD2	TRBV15	CATSLGLAVNEQFF	TGTGCCACCAGCCTGGGACTAGCAGTCAATGAGCAGTTCTTC
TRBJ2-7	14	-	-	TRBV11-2	CASSFWRLSYEQYF	TGTGCCAGCAGCTTCTGGCGGCTCTCCTACGAGCAGTACTTC
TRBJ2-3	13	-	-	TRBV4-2	CASRETGTDTQYF	TGTGCCAGCAGAGAGACTGGCACAGATACGCAGTATTTT
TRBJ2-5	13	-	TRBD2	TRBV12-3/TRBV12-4	CASSPTSGGTQYF	TGTGCCAGCAGTCCCACTAGCGGGGGGACCCAGTACTTC
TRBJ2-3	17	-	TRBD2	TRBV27	CASSLSPGLAVTDTQYF	TGTGCCAGCAGTTTATCGCCGGGACTAGCGGTTACAGATACGCAGTATTTT
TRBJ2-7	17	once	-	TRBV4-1	CASSQDIYDLEGYEQYF	TGCGCCAGCAGCCAAGATATTTATGATCTAGAGGGTTACGAGCAGTACTTC
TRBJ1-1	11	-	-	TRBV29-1	CSVEGSTEAFF	TGCAGCGTTGAGGGGAGCACTGAAGCTTTCTTT
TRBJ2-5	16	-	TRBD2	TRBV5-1	CASSLLRITGGETQYF	TGCGCCAGCAGCTTGCTTAGGATCACGGGGGGAGAGACCCAGTACTTC
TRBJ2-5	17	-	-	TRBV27	CASRASLDGGLQETQYF	TGTGCCAGCAGGGCCTCCTTGGACGGTGGACTCCAAGAGACCCAGTACTTC
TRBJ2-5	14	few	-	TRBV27	CASSLGGPVETQYF	TGTGCCAGCAGTTTAGGCGGGCCGGTGGAGACCCAGTACTTC
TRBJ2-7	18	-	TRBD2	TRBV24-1	CATSDLTGLAGGHSEQYF	TGTGCCACCAGTGATCTGACGGGACTAGCGGGAGGGCACTCCGAGCAGTACTTC
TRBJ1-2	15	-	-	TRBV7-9	CASSLGQQINYGYTF	TGTGCCAGCAGCTTAGGACAGCAGATTAACTATGGCTACACCTTC
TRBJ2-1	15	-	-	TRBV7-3	CASSFYGDLPNEQFF	TGTGCCAGCAGCTTTTACGGGGACTTACCCAATGAGCAGTTCTTC
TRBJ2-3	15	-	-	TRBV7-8	CASSLQGEGPDTQYF	TGTGCCAGCAGCTTACAGGGGGAGGGTCCAGATACGCAGTATTTT
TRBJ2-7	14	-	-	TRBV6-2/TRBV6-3	CASSYGGFSYEQYF	TGTGCCAGCAGTTACGGCGGCTTCTCCTACGAGCAGTACTTC
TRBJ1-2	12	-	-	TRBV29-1	CSVVGPSGGYTF	TGCAGCGTTGTGGGACCGAGTGGTGGCTACACCTTC
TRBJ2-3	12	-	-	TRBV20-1	CSATEDGDTQYF	TGCAGTGCCACGGAGGACGGAGATACGCAGTATTTT
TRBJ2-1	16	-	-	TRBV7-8	CASSDYAGGSYNEQFF	TGTGCCAGCAGCGATTACGCCGGGGGCTCCTACAATGAGCAGTTCTTC
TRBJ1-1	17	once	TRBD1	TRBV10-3	CAIGGTGTASMNTEAFF	TGTGCCATCGGCGGTACCGGGACAGCATCAATGAACACTGAAGCTTTCTTT
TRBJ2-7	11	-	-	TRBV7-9	CASSWRGEQYF	TGTGCCAGCAGCTGGAGGGGCGAGCAGTACTTC
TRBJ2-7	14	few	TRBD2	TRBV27	CASSLGLAGYEQYF	TGTGCCAGCAGTTTGGGACTAGCGGGATACGAGCAGTACTTC
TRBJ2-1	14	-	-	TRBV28	CASSLRGTLTEQFF	TGTGCCAGCAGTTTACGGGGAACCCTCACTGAGCAGTTCTTC
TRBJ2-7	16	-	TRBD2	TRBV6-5	CASSYQLADQTYEQYF	TGTGCCAGCAGTTATCAACTAGCGGACCAGACCTACGAGCAGTACTTC